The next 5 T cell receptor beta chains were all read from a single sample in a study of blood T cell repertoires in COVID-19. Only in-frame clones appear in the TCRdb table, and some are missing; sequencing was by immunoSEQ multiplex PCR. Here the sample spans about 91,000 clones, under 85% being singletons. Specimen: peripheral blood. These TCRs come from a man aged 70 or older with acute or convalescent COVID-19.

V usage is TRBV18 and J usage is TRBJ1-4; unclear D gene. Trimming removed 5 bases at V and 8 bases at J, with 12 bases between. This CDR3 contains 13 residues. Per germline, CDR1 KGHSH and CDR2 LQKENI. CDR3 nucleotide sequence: TGTGCCAGCTCAACCTCGGCGGGGGAAAAACTGTTTTTT. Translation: CASSTSAGEKLFF.

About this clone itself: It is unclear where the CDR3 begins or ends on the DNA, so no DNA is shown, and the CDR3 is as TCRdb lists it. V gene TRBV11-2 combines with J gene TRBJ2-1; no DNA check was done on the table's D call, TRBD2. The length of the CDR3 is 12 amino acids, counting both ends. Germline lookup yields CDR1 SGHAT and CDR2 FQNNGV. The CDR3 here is CASSLWAGGAFF.

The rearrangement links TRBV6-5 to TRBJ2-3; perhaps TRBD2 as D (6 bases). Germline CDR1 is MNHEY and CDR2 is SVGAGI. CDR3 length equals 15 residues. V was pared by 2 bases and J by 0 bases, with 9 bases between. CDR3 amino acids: CASSYGGISTDTQYF. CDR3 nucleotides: TGTGCCAGCAGTTACGGCGGGATCAGCACAGATACGCAGTATTTT.

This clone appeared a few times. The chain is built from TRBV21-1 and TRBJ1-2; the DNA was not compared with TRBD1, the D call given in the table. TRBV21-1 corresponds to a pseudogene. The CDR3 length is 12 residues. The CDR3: CASSKRGCGYTF. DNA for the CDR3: TGTGCCAGCAGCAAAAGGGGGTGTGGCTACACCTTC.

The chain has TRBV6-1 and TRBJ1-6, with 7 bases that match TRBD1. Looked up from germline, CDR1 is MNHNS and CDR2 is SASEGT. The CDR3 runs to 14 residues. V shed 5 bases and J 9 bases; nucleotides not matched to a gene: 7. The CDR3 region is CASSYGDSTSPLHF. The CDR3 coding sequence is TGTGCCAGCAGTTATGGGGACAGCACTTCACCCCTCCACTTT.